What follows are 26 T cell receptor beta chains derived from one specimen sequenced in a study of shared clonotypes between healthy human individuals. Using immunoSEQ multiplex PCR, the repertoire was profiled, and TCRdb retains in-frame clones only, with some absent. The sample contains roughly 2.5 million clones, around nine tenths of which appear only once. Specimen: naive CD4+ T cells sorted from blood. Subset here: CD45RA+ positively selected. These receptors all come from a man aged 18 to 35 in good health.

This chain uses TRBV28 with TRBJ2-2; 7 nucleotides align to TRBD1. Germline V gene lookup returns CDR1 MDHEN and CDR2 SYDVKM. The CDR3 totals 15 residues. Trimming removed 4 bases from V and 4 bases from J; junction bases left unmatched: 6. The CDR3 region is CASSSADRVTGELFF. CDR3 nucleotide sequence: TGTGCCAGCAGTTCCGCCGACAGGGTCACCGGGGAGCTGTTTTTT.

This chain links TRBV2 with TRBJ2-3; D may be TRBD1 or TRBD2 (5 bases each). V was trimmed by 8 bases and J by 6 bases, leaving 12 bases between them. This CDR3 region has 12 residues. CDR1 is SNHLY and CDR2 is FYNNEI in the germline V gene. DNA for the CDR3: TGTGCCAGCGAACTCGAGGGGGATACGCAGTATTTT. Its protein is CASELEGDTQYF.

The CDR3 region has the DNA TGCGCCAGCAGCCAAGGATTAGCGGGGGCGAACACCGGGGAGCTGTTTTTT. Amino acids: CASSQGLAGANTGELFF. The chain combines TRBV4-3 with TRBJ2-2, with 9 positions matching TRBD2. The CDR3 runs to 17 residues. Germline V gives CDR1 LGHNA, CDR2 YSLEER. Trimming at V came to 1 base and at J to 0 bases, leaving 3 bases not matched to a gene.

CDR3 sequence (DNA): TGTGCCAGCTCATCCTTGAACACCGGGGAGCTGTTTTTT. Translating it yields CASSSLNTGELFF. The chain carries TRBV18 and TRBJ2-2, with D hard to call. CDR3 length: 13 residues. The germline V gene has CDR1 KGHSH and CDR2 LQKENI. Trimming removed 5 bases from V and 1 base from J, with 5 bases in between.

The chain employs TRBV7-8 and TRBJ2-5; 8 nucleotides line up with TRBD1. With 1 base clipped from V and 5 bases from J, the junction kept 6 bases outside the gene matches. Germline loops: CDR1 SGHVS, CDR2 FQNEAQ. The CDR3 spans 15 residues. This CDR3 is CASSLGTGLAETQYF. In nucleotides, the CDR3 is TGTGCCAGCAGCTTAGGGACAGGGCTAGCTGAGACCCAGTACTTC.

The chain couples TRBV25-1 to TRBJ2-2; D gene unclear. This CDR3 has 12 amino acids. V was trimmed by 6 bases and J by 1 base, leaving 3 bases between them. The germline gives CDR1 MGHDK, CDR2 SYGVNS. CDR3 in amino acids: CASRLNTGELFF. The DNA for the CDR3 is TGTGCCAGCAGGCTGAACACCGGGGAGCTGTTTTTT. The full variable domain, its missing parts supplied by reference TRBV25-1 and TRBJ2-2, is EADIYQTPRYLVIGTGKKITLECSQTMGHDKMYWYQQDPGMELHLIHYSYGVNSTEKGDLSSESTVSRIRTEHFPLTLESARPSHTSQYLCASRLNTGELFFGEGSRLTVL.

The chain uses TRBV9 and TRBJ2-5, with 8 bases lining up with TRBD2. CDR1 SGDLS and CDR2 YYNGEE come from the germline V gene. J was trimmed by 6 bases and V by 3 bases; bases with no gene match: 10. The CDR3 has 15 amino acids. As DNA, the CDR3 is TGTGCCAGCAGCGCCCACCCGGGGGGGCCTCAGACCCAGTACTTC. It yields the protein CASSAHPGGPQTQYF.

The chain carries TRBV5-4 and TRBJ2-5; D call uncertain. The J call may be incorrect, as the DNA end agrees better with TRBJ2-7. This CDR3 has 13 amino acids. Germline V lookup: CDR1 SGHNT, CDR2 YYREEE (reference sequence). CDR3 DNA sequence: TGTGCCAGCAGCTTGGAAGGGATCTACGAGCAGTACTTC. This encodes CASSLEGIYEQYF.

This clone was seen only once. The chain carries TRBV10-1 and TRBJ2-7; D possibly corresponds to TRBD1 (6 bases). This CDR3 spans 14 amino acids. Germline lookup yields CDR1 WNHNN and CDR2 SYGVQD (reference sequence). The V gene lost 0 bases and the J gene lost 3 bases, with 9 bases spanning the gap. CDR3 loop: CASSESAGDYEQYF. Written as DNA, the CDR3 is TGCGCCAGCAGTGAGTCGGCAGGGGACTACGAGCAGTACTTC.

CDR3 DNA: TGCGCCAGCAGAACGACAGGGGGCGGGTACGAGCAGTACTTC. Protein: CASRTTGGGYEQYF. The J gene is TRBJ2-7, the V gene TRBV5-1; TRBD1 aligns across 10 bases. Germline CDR1 and CDR2: SGHRS and YFSETQ. The CDR3 contains 14 residues. V was pared by 5 bases and J by 4 bases, with 6 bases of the junction left unmatched. The whole variable domain, filled in from reference TRBV5-1 and TRBJ2-7, reads KAGVTQTPRYLIKTRGQQVTLSCSPISGHRSVSWYQQTPGQGLQFLFEYFSETQRNKGNFPGRFSGRQFSNSRSEMNVSTLELGDSALYLCASRTTGGGYEQYFGPGTRLTVT.

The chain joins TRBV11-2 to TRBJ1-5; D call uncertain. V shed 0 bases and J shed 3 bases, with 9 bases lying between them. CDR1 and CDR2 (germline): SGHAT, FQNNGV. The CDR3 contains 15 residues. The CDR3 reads CASSLDGQSNQPQHF. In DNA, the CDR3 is TGTGCCAGCAGCTTAGATGGGCAGTCCAATCAGCCCCAGCATTTT.

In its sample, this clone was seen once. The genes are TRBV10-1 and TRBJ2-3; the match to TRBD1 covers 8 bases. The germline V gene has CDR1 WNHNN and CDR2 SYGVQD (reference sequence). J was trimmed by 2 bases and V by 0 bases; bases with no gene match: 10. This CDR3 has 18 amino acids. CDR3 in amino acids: CASSESTHRGSLTDTQYF. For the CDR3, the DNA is TGCGCCAGCAGTGAGTCGACTCACAGGGGGTCGCTCACAGATACGCAGTATTTT.

This CDR3 is CAIRTESGRSYEQYF. The DNA for the CDR3 is TGTGCCATTCGGACGGAGAGCGGGAGGTCCTACGAGCAGTACTTC. V is TRBV10-3 and J is TRBJ2-7; TRBD2 matches at 9 bases. J was trimmed by 1 base and V by 9 bases; bases with no gene match: 10. This CDR3 is built from 15 residues. Looked up from germline, CDR1 is ENHRY and CDR2 is SYGVKD.

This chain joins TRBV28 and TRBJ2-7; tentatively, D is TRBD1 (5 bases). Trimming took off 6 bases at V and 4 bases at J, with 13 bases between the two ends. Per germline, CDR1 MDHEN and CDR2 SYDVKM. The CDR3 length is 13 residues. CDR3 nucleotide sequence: TGTGCCAGCAGCTCCGGACACCCATACGAGCAGTACTTC. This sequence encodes CASSSGHPYEQYF.

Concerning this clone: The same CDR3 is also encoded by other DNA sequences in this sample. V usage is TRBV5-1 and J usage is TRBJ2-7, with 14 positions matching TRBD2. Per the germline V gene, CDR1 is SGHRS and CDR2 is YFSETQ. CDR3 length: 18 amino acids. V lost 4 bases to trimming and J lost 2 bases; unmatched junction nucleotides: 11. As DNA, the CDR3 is TGCGCCAGCAGCCCACAGGGGACTAGCGGGAGTGGGACCTACGAGCAGTACTTC. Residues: CASSPQGTSGSGTYEQYF.

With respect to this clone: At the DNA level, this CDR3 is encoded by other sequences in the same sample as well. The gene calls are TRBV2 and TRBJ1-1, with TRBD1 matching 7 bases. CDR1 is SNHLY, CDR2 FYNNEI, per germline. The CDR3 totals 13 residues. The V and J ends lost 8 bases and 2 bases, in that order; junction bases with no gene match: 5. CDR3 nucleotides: TGTGCCAGCCAGGGACAGCTCAACACTGAAGCTTTCTTT. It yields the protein CASQGQLNTEAFF.

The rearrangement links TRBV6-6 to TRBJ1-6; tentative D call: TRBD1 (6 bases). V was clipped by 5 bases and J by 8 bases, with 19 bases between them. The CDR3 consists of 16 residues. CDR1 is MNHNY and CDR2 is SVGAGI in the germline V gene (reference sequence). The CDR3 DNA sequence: TGTGCCAGCAGTATAGGACAGCTTGTTAGTCATTCACCCCTCCACTTT. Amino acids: CASSIGQLVSHSPLHF.

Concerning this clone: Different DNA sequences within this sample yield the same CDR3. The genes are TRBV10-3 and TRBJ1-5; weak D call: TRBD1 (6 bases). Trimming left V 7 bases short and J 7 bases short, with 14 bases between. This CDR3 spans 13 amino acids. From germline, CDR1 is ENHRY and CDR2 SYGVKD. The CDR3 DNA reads TGTGCCATCACCGCAGGGGCCGGCCAGCCCCAGCATTTT. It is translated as CAITAGAGQPQHF.

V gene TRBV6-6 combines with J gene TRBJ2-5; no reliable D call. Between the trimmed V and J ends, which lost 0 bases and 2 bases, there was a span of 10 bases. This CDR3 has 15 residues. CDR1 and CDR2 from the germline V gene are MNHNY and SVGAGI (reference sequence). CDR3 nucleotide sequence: TGTGCCAGCAGTTACTCTCCCGACGGTCAAGAGACCCAGTACTTC. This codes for CASSYSPDGQETQYF.

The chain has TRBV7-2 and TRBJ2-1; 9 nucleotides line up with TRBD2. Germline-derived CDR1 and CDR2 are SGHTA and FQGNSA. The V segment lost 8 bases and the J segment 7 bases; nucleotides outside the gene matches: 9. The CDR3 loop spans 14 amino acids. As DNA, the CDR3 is TGTGCCAGCGGAAGACTAGCGGTGCTGAATGAGCAGTTCTTC. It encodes CASGRLAVLNEQFF. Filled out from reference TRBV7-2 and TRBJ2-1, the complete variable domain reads GAGVSQSPSNKVTEKGKDVELRCDPISGHTALYWYRQSLGQGLEFLIYFQGNSAPDKSGLPSDRFSAERTGGSVSTLTIQRTQQEDSAVYLCASGRLAVLNEQFFGPGTRLTVL.

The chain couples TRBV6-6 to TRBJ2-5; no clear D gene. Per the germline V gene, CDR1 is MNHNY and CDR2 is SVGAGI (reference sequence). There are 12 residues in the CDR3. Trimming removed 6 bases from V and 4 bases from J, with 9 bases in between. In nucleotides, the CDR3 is TGTGCCAGCAGGGACGAAGGAGAGACCCAGTACTTC. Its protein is CASRDEGETQYF.

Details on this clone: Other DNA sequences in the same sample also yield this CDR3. The CDR3 loop reads CASSLVSGGYNEQFF. The CDR3 nucleotides are TGCGCCAGCAGCTTGGTTAGCGGAGGCTACAATGAGCAGTTCTTC. The chain links TRBV5-1 to TRBJ2-1; weak D call: TRBD2 (6 bases). The V end lost 0 bases, the J end lost 3 bases, and 10 bases lay between the germline ends. Germline V gene data show CDR1 as SGHRS and CDR2 as YFSETQ. The CDR3 has 15 amino acids.

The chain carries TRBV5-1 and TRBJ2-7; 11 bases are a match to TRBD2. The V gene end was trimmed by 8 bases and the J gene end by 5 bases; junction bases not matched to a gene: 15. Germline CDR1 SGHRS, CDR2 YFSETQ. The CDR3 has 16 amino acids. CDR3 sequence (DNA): TGCGCCAGTCAGAGCCCGGCAACTAGCGGGAGAAACGAGCAGTACTTC. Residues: CASQSPATSGRNEQYF.

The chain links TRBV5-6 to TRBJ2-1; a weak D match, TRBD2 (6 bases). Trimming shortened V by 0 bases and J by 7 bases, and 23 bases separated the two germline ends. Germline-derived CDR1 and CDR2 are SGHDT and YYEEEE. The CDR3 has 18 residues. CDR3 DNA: TGTGCCAGCAGCTTGGATCTCCGCGGGGTAGTTCACAATAATGAGCAGTTCTTC. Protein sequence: CASSLDLRGVVHNNEQFF.

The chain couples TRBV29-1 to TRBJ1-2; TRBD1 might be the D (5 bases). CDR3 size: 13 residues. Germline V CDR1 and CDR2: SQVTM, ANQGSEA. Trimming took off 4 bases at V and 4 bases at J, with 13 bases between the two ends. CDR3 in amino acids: CSVGADSPYGYTF. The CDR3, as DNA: TGCAGCGTTGGGGCCGACAGCCCCTATGGCTACACCTTC.

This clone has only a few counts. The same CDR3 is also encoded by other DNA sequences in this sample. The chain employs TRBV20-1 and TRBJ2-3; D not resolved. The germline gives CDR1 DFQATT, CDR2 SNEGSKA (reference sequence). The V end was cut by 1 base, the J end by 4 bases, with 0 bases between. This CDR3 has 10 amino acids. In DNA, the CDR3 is TGCAGTGCTAGAGCAGATACGCAGTATTTT. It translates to CSARADTQYF.